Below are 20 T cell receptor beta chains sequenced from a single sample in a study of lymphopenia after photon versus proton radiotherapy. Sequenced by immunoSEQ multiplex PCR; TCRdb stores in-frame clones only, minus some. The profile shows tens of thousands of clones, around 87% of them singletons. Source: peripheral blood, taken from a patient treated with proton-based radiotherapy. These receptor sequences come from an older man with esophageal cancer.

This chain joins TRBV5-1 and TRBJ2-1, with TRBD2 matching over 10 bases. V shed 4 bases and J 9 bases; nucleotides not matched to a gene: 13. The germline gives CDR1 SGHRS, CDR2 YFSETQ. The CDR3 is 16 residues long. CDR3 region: CASSPTGASGGTEQFF. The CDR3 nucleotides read TGCGCCAGCAGCCCCACAGGGGCTAGCGGGGGTACTGAGCAGTTCTTC.

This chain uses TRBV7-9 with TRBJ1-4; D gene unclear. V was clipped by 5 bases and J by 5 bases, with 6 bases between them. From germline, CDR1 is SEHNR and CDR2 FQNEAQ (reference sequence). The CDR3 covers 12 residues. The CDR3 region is CASSPQNEKLFF. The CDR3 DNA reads TGTGCCAGCAGCCCCCAGAATGAAAAACTGTTTTTT.

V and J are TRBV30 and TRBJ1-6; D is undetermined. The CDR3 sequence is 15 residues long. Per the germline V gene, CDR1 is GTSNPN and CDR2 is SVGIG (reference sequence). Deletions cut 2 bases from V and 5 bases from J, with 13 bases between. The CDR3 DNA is TGTGCCTGGAGTATCGGGGAGGGCGATAATTCACCCCTCCACTTT. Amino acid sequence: CAWSIGEGDNSPLHF.

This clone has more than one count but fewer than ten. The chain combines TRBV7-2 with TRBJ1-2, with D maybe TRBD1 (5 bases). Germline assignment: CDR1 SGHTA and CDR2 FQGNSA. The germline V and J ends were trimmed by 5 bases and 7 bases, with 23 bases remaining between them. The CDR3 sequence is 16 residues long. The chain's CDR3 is CASSRNLGLSVSGYTF. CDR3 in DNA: TGTGCCAGCAGCCGGAACTTGGGGCTCTCTGTAAGTGGCTACACCTTC.

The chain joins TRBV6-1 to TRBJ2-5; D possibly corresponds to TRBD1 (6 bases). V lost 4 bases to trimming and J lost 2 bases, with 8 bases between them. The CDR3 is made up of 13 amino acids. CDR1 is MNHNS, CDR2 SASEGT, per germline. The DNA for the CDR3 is TGTGCCAGCAGTGGGGGACAACAAGAGACCCAGTACTTC. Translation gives CASSGGQQETQYF.

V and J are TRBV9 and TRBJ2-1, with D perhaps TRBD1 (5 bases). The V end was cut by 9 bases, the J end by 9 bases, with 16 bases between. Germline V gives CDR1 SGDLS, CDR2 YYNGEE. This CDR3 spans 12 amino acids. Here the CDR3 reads CATSQGVGEQFF. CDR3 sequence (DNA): TGTGCCACCAGTCAAGGGGTGGGTGAGCAGTTCTTC.

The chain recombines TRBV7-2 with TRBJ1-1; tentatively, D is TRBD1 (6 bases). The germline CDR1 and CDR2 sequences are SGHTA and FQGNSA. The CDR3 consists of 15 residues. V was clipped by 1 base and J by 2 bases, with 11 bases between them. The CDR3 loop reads CASSLEGDPNTEAFF. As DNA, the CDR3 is TGTGCCAGCAGCTTAGAGGGGGACCCAAACACTGAAGCTTTCTTT.

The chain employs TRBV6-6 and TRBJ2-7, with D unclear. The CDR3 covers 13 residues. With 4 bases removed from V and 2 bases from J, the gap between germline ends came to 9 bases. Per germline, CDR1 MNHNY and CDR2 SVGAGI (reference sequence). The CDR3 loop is CASSSSNTYEQYF. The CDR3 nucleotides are TGTGCCAGCAGTTCCAGCAACACCTACGAGCAGTACTTC.

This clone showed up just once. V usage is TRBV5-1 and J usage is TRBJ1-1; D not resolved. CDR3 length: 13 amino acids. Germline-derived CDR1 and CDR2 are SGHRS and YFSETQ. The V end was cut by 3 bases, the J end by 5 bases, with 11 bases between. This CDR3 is CASSSDGRTEAFF. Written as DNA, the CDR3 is TGCGCCAGCAGCTCCGACGGTAGGACTGAAGCTTTCTTT.

Here the CDR3 DNA reads TGTGCCAGCAGCTTAGATAGGACTAGCCGCCAGTACTTC. This sequence encodes CASSLDRTSRQYF. The V call is TRBV7-2, the J call TRBJ2-7; 8 bases map to TRBD2. The trim removed 1 base at V and 10 bases at J, leaving 6 bases unmatched. The CDR3 consists of 13 residues. Germline V gives CDR1 SGHTA, CDR2 FQGNSA.

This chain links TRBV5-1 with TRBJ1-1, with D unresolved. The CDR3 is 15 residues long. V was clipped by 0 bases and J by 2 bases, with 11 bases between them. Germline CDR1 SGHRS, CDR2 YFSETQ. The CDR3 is CASSLGSLLNTEAFF. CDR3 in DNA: TGCGCCAGCAGCTTGGGTTCGCTACTCAACACTGAAGCTTTCTTT.

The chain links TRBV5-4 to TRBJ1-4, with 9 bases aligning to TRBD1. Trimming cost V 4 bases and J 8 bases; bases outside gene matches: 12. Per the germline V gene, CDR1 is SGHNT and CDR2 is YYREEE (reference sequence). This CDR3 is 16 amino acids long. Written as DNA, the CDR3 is TGTGCCAGCAGCCAGAATTCCGGGACAGGGAGGGAAAAACTGTTTTTT. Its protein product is CASSQNSGTGREKLFF. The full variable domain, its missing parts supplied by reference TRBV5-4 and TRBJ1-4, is ETGVTQSPTHLIKTRGQQVTLRCSSQSGHNTVSWYQQALGQGPQFIFQYYREEENGRGNFPPRFSGLQFPNYSSELNVNALELDDSALYLCASSQNSGTGREKLFFGSGTQLSVL.

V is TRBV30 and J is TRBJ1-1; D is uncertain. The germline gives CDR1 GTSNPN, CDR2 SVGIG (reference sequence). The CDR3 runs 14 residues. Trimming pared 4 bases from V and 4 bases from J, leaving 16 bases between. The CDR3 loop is CAWKRWGVGTEAFF. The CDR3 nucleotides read TGTGCCTGGAAACGGTGGGGAGTTGGCACTGAAGCTTTCTTT.

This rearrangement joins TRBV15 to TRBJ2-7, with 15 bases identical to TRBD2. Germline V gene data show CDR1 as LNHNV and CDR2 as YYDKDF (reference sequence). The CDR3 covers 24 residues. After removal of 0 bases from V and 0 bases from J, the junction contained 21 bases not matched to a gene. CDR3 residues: CATSRDWPSPGLAGGPRSSYEQYF. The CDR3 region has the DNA TGTGCCACCAGCAGAGATTGGCCGTCACCGGGACTAGCGGGAGGCCCGAGGAGCTCCTACGAGCAGTACTTC. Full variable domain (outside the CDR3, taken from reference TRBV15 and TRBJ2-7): DAMVIQNPRYQVTQFGKPVTLSCSQTLNHNVMYWYQQKSSQAPKLLFHYYDKDFNNEADTPDNFQSRRPNTSFCFLDIRSPGLGDTAMYLCATSRDWPSPGLAGGPRSSYEQYFGPGTRLTVT.

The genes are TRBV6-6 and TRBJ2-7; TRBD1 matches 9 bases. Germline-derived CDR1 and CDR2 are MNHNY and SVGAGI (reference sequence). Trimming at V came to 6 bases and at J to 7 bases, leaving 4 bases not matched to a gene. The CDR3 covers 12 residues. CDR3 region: CASRPTGGEQYF. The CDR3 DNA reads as TGTGCCAGCAGACCGACAGGGGGGGAGCAGTACTTC.

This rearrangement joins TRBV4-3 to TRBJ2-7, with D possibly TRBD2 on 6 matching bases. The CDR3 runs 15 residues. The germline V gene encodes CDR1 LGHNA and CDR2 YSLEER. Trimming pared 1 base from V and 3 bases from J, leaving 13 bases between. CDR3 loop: CASSQVYGGGYEQYF. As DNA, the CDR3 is TGCGCCAGCAGCCAAGTATATGGGGGAGGCTACGAGCAGTACTTC.

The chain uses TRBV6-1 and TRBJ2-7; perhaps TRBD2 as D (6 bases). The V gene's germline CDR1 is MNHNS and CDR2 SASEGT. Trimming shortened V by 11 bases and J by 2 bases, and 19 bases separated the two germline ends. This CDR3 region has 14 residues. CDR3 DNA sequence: TGTGCCGCAGGAGGGTGGCGGGGAACCTACGAGCAGTACTTC. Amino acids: CAAGGWRGTYEQYF.

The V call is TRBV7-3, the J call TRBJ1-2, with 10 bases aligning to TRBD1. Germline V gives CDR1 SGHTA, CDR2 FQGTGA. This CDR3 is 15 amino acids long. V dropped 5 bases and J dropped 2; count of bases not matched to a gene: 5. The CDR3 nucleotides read TGTGCCAGCAGCCTGGACAGGGGGAAGAACTATGGCTACACCTTC. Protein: CASSLDRGKNYGYTF.

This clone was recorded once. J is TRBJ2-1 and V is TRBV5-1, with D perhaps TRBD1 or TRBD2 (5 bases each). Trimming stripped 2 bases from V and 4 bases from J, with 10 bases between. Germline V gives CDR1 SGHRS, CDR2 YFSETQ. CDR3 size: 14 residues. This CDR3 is CASSFGREYNEQFF. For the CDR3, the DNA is TGCGCCAGCAGCTTCGGCAGGGAGTACAATGAGCAGTTCTTC.

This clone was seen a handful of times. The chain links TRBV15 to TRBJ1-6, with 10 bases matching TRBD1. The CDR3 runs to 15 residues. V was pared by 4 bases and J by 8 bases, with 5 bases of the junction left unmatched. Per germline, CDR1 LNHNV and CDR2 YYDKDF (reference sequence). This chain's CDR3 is CATSTAGQGDSPLHF. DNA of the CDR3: TGTGCCACCAGCACTGCCGGACAGGGGGATTCACCCCTCCACTTT.